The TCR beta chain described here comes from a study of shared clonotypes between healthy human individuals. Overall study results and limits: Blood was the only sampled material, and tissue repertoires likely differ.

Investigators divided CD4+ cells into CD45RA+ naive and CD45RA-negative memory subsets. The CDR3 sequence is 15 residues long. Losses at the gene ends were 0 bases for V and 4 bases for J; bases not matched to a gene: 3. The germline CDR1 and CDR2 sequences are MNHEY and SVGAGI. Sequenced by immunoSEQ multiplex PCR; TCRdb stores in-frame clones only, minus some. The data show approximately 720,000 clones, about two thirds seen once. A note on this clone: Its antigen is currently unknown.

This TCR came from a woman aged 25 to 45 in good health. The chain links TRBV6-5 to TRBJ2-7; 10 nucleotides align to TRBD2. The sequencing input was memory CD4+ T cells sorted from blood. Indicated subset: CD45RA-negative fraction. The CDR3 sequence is CASSYSSGRVYEQYF. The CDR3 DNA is TGTGCCAGCAGTTACTCGAGCGGGAGGGTATACGAGCAGTACTTC.